This is a list of T cell receptor beta chains from one sample in a study of cytomegalovirus exposure and HLA in healthy donors. Clones were sequenced by immunoSEQ multiplex PCR, and TCRdb holds only the in-frame ones, with some missing. The sample holds approximately 200,000 clones, approximately 85% seen once. Sample: PBMCs. The origin of the receptors is a girl aged 10 to 17 in good health and CMV-seropositive. Each CDR3 is given with its conserved first and last residue.

j_call,v_call,cdr3_aa
TRBJ1-2,TRBV10-3,CAISELGTGVPYGYTF
TRBJ1-2,TRBV7-9,CASSLEGADGYTF
TRBJ1-5,TRBV19,CASSGQGGNQPQHF
TRBJ2-7,TRBV15,CATSRGQGPYEQYF
TRBJ2-2,TRBV5-1,CASSFRQGMATGELFF
TRBJ2-1,TRBV29-1,CSVGSFGLASYNEQFF
TRBJ1-1,TRBV2,CASSAPRGTEAFF
TRBJ1-3,TRBV7-2,CASSFTGTSSGNTIYF
TRBJ2-7,TRBV5-1,CASSHRRTTGIGDEQYF
TRBJ1-5,TRBV5-8,CASSFPVSSPGQPQHF